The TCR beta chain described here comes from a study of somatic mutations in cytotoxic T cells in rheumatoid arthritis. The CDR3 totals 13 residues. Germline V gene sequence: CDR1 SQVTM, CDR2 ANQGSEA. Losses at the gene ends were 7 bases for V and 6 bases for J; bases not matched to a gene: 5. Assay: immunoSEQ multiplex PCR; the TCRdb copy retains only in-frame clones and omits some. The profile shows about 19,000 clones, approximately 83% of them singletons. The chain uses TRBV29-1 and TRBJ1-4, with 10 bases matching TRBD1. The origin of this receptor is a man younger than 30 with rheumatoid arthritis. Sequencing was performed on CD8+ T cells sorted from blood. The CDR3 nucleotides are TGCAGCGGATCCGGGACAGGGGATGAAAAACTGTTTTTT. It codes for CSGSGTGDEKLFF.